This T cell receptor beta chain appears in the sequencing data of a study of T cell repertoires in cytomegalovirus infection. About the research overall: In public TCR beta signatures, there were indications of both CMV infection and matching HLA type.

Study-level findings and limits: Predominance within the ex vivo response was attributable to HLA-C-restricted CMV-specific TCR beta clonotypes.

This clonotype has ten or more counts. Its antigen is not identified. Using its own MiXCR run on the reads, TCRdb lists one record per CDR3 protein. In the table there are roughly 320,000 distinct CDR3 sequences, 9.6% of which are singletons. This CDR3 contains 16 residues. V trimming: 5 bases; J trimming: 5 bases; junction bases outside the gene matches: 9. CDR1 SGHAT and CDR2 FQNNGV come from the germline V gene. The receptor comes from a human donor in good health (CMV status not recorded). Some clones in this sample may be carry-over from other donors' samples. The sequenced sample was PBMCs. The gene calls are TRBV11-2 and TRBJ2-1; 10 nucleotides match TRBD2. The CDR3 DNA sequence: TGTGCCAGCAGCAATATAGCGGGGGGCTCTGACAATGAGCAGTTCTTC. It codes for CASSNIAGGSDNEQFF.